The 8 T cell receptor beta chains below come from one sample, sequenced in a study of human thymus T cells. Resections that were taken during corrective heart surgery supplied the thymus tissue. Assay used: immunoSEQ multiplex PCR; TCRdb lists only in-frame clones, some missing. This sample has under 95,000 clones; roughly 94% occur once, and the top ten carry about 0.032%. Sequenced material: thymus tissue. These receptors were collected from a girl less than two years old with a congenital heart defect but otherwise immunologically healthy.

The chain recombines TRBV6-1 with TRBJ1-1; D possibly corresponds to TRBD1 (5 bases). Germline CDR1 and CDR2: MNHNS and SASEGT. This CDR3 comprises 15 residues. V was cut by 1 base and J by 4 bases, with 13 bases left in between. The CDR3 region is CASSEGAGRGTEAFF. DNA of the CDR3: TGTGCCAGCAGTGAAGGTGCAGGGAGAGGCACTGAAGCTTTCTTT.

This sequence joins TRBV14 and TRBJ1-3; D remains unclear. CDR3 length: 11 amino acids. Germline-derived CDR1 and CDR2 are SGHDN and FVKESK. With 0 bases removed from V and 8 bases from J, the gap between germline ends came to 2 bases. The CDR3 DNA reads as TGTGCCAGCAGCCAAGAATACACCATATATTTT. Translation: CASSQEYTIYF. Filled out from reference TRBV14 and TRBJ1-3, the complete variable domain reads EAGVTQFPSHSVIEKGQTVTLRCDPISGHDNLYWYRRVMGKEIKFLLHFVKESKQDESGMPNNRFLAERTGGTYSTLKVQPAELEDSGVYFCASSQEYTIYFGEGSWLTVV.

The CDR3 region has the DNA TGCAGCGTTGTAAGGGTCGGTGAGCAGTTCTTC. Protein sequence: CSVVRVGEQFF. The chain uses TRBV29-1 and TRBJ2-1; D ambiguous. This CDR3 spans 11 amino acids. Looked up from germline, CDR1 is SQVTM and CDR2 is ANQGSEA. Trimming shortened V by 4 bases and J by 9 bases, and 10 bases separated the two germline ends.

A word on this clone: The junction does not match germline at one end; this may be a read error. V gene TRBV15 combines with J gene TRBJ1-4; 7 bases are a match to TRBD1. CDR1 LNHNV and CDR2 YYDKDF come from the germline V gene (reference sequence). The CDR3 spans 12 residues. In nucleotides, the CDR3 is TGTGCCACCAGCAGTGAGGACAGGAGGGGATCCTTT. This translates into CATSSEDRRGSF. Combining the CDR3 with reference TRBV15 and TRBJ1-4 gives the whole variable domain DAMVIQNPRYQVTQFGKPVTLSCSQTLNHNVMYWYQQKSSQAPKLLFHYYDKDFNNEADTPDNFQSRRPNTSFCFLDIRSPGLGDTAMYLCATSSEDRRGSFGSGTQLSVL.

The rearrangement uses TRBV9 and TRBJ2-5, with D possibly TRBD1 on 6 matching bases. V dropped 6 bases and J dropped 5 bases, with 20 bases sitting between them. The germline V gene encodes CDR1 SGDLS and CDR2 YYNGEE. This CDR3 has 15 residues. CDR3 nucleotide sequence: TGTGCCAGCAACGACTCAGGGGATTTTGAGGAGACCCAGTACTTC. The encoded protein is CASNDSGDFEETQYF.

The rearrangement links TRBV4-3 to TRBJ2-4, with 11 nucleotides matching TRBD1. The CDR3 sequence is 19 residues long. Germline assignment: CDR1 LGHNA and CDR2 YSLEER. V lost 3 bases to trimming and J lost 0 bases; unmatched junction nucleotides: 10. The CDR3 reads CASSQRTGGGSGAKNIQYF. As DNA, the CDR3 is TGCGCCAGCAGCCAGAGGACAGGGGGCGGGTCGGGAGCCAAAAACATTCAGTACTTC.

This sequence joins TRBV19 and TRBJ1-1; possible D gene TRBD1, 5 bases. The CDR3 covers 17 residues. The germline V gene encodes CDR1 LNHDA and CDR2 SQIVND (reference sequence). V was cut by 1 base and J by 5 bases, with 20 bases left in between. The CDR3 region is CASSIVSRQGARTEAFF. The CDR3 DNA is TGTGCCAGTAGTATAGTGAGCAGGCAGGGTGCGCGGACTGAAGCTTTCTTT.

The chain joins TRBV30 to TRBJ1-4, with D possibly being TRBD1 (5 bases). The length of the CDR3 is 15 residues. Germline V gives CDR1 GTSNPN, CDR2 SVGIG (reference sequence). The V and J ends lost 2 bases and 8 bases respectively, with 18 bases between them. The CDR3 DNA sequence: TGTGCCTGGAGTCTCTTAAGTGCAGGGCGAGAAAAACTGTTTTTT. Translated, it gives CAWSLLSAGREKLFF.